These 22 T cell receptor beta chains share one sample of origin, sequenced in a study of blood T cell repertoires in COVID-19. Profiling relied on immunoSEQ multiplex PCR, and the TCRdb table lists in-frame clones only, not all of them. Seen here are over 150,000 clones, about 86% observed once, and the top ten hold roughly 19%. The sequencing sample was made of peripheral blood. The receptors here all came from a woman aged 70 to 79 who had recovered from COVID-19.

This clone has just one count. The chain's CDR3 is CASSLMGRGPSGTEAFF. The CDR3 region has the DNA TGTGCCAGCAGCTTGATGGGGCGGGGACCCTCAGGGACTGAAGCTTTCTTT. The genes are TRBV5-6 and TRBJ1-1, with D tentatively TRBD1 (5 bases). Germline lookup yields CDR1 SGHDT and CDR2 YYEEEE. Trimming stripped 1 base from V and 5 bases from J, with 21 bases between. The CDR3 totals 17 residues.

The chain couples TRBV5-1 to TRBJ2-7; D perhaps matches TRBD2 (6 bases). CDR1 SGHRS and CDR2 YFSETQ come from the germline V gene. V was shortened by 6 bases and J by 0 bases, with 13 bases between the two germline ends. The length of the CDR3 is 14 residues. The CDR3 DNA follows: TGCGCCAGCACGTGGGACGGGAGCTCCTACGAGCAGTACTTC. This codes for CASTWDGSSYEQYF.

The V gene is TRBV19, the J gene TRBJ1-1; D unresolved. The CDR3 has 13 residues. Germline loops: CDR1 LNHDA, CDR2 SQIVND (reference sequence). Trimming cost V 3 bases and J 7 bases, with 12 bases left between them. Written as DNA, the CDR3 is TGTGCCAGTAGTATGGGGAGGCCAAGTGAAGCTTTCTTT. This sequence encodes CASSMGRPSEAFF.

The rearrangement links TRBV7-3 to TRBJ1-1; 8 bases map to TRBD1. Germline CDR1 is SGHTA and CDR2 is FQGTGA. CDR3 size: 15 residues. Trimming cost V 5 bases and J 1 base; bases outside gene matches: 6. The CDR3 sequence: CASSPQGARNTEAFF. The CDR3 coding sequence is TGTGCCAGCAGCCCTCAGGGGGCTCGGAACACTGAAGCTTTCTTT.

The chain links TRBV7-3 to TRBJ2-1; weak D call: TRBD1 (5 bases). V was cut by 5 bases and J by 8 bases, with 13 bases left in between. This CDR3 spans 13 amino acids. Germline-derived CDR1 and CDR2 are SGHTA and FQGTGA. In DNA form, the CDR3 reads TGTGCCAGCAGCACCACTCCCAGGGATGAGCAGTTCTTC. This codes for CASSTTPRDEQFF.

This chain joins TRBV6-4 and TRBJ2-3, with D unclear. CDR3 length equals 14 residues. Per germline, CDR1 MRHNA and CDR2 SNTAGT. V was trimmed by 3 bases and J by 1 base, leaving 8 bases between them. CDR3 region: CASSDNGRTDTQYF. CDR3 DNA: TGTGCCAGCAGTGATAACGGTCGCACAGATACGCAGTATTTT.

This clone was seen a single time. The chain combines TRBV6-5 with TRBJ1-1, with D uncertain. In germline, CDR1 is MNHEY, CDR2 SVGAGI. The CDR3 has 14 amino acids. V dropped 2 bases and J dropped 3 bases, with 10 bases sitting between them. CDR3 sequence (DNA): TGTGCCAGCAGTTACGGGCTGTCGGACACTGAAGCTTTCTTT. This encodes CASSYGLSDTEAFF.

This chain joins TRBV5-8 and TRBJ2-1, with a tentative D call TRBD2 (6 bases). The V gene lost 4 bases and the J gene lost 8 bases, with 19 bases spanning the gap. Germline V CDR1 and CDR2: SGHTS, YDEGEE. The CDR3 contains 15 residues. The chain's CDR3 is CASSQGLQPADEQFF. CDR3 nucleotide sequence: TGTGCCAGCAGCCAGGGACTCCAACCGGCAGATGAGCAGTTCTTC.

This chain connects TRBV18 to TRBJ1-5, with TRBD1 matching over 7 bases. V was clipped by 1 base and J by 3 bases; unmatched bases: 3. The germline gives CDR1 KGHSH, CDR2 LQKENI. CDR3 length equals 15 residues. The CDR3 is CASSPQGAHNQPQHF. In nucleotides, the CDR3 is TGTGCCAGCTCACCACAGGGGGCCCACAATCAGCCCCAGCATTTT. Full variable domain (rest looked up from reference TRBV18 and TRBJ1-5): NAGVMQNPRHLVRRRGQEARLRCSPMKGHSHVYWYRQLPEEGLKFMVYLQKENIIDESGMPKERFSAEFPKEGPSILRIQQVVRGDSAAYFCASSPQGAHNQPQHFGDGTRLSIL.

This clone was seen once. This chain links TRBV5-1 with TRBJ2-3; the match to TRBD2 covers 10 bases. CDR1 and CDR2 from the germline V gene are SGHRS and YFSETQ. This CDR3 is 19 amino acids long. After removal of 4 bases from V and 1 base from J, the junction contained 15 bases not matched to a gene. CDR3 sequence reads: CASSPPTSGPGGGTDTQYF. CDR3 nucleotide sequence: TGCGCCAGCAGCCCCCCGACTAGCGGGCCAGGGGGGGGCACAGATACGCAGTATTTT.

The rearrangement joins TRBV4-2 to TRBJ1-2; 7 positions agree with TRBD1. This CDR3 has 15 amino acids. V lost 2 bases, J lost 4 bases, and 7 bases stayed unmatched. Per germline, CDR1 LGHNA and CDR2 YNFKEQ. CDR3 nucleotide sequence: TGTGCCAGCAGCCAACCCACAGGGGCCCCCTATGGCTACACCTTC. Amino acid sequence: CASSQPTGAPYGYTF.

This clone was counted a single time. The chain has TRBV9 and TRBJ2-3, with D unclear. Germline V lookup: CDR1 SGDLS, CDR2 YYNGEE. V shed 0 bases and J shed 2 bases, with 10 bases lying between them. The CDR3 totals 15 residues. In DNA, the CDR3 is TGTGCCAGCAGCGTAGCTTTGGGCTACACAGATACGCAGTATTTT. This sequence encodes CASSVALGYTDTQYF. Using reference TRBV9 and TRBJ2-3 for the parts outside the CDR3, the full variable domain is DSGVTQTPKHLITATGQRVTLRCSPRSGDLSVYWYQQSLDQGLQFLIQYYNGEERAKGNILERFSAQQFPDLHSELNLSSLELGDSALYFCASSVALGYTDTQYFGPGTRLTVL.

In this sample, this clone turned up once. As DNA, the CDR3 is TGTGCCAGCTCCGGAGGGGAGTCCACTGAAGCTTTCTTT. As protein: CASSGGESTEAFF. This chain joins TRBV3-1 (or the pseudogene TRBV3-2) and TRBJ1-1; possible D gene TRBD1, 5 bases. V was clipped by 8 bases and J by 4 bases, with 14 bases between them. The V gene's germline CDR1 is LGHDT and CDR2 YNNKEL (reference sequence). The length of the CDR3 is 13 residues.

Only a few counts were recorded for this clone. The chain is built from TRBV28 and TRBJ1-5; the D gene is possibly TRBD1 (5 bases). V was trimmed by 5 bases and J by 0 bases, leaving 14 bases between them. Germline lookup yields CDR1 MDHEN and CDR2 SYDVKM. This CDR3 has 16 residues. CDR3 bases: TGTGCCAGCAGTCCCCGCGGGGCGGGTAGCAATCAGCCCCAGCATTTT. The encoded protein is CASSPRGAGSNQPQHF. The full variable domain, rest sourced from reference TRBV28 and TRBJ1-5, is DVKVTQSSRYLVKRTGEKVFLECVQDMDHENMFWYRQDPGLGLRLIYFSYDVKMKEKGDIPEGYSVSREKKERFSLILESASTNQTSMYLCASSPRGAGSNQPQHFGDGTRLSIL.

The chain recombines TRBV11-3 with TRBJ2-3, with D perhaps matching TRBD2 (5 bases). CDR3 length equals 14 residues. V lost 5 bases and J lost 0, with 9 bases in between. Germline V gene lookup returns CDR1 SGHNT and CDR2 YENEEA. The CDR3 region is CASSARTSTDTQYF. The CDR3 DNA is TGTGCCAGCAGCGCCCGGACTAGCACAGATACGCAGTATTTT.

This clone was counted between two and nine times. The V gene is TRBV10-3, the J gene TRBJ2-1, with TRBD2 matching over 7 bases. Germline V gene lookup returns CDR1 ENHRY and CDR2 SYGVKD. This CDR3 is 14 amino acids long. With 4 bases clipped from V and 6 bases from J, the junction kept 6 bases outside the gene matches. CDR3 region: CAISGRLAANEQFF. The CDR3 DNA is TGTGCCATCAGTGGTCGGCTAGCGGCCAATGAGCAGTTCTTC.

Here the CDR3 reads CASSPQDSMGGGYTF. For the CDR3, the DNA is TGCGCCAGCAGCCCCCAGGACAGCATGGGGGGGGGCTACACCTTC. V and J are TRBV5-1 and TRBJ1-2, with D possibly TRBD1 on 6 matching bases. Trimming removed 4 bases at V and 8 bases at J, with 21 bases between. The CDR3 sequence is 15 residues long. Germline CDR1 reads SGHRS; CDR2 reads YFSETQ. The whole variable domain, remainder taken from reference TRBV5-1 and TRBJ1-2, is KAGVTQTPRYLIKTRGQQVTLSCSPISGHRSVSWYQQTPGQGLQFLFEYFSETQRNKGNFPGRFSGRQFSNSRSEMNVSTLELGDSALYLCASSPQDSMGGGYTFGSGTRLTVV.

The chain joins TRBV19 to TRBJ2-7, with TRBD1 identical over 8 bases. V lost 10 bases and J lost 0; bases outside the gene matches: 8. CDR3 length: 14 residues. Germline V gene lookup returns CDR1 LNHDA and CDR2 SQIVND (reference sequence). The CDR3 loop reads CATTGQGSSYEQYF. The CDR3 DNA reads TGTGCCACCACAGGACAGGGCAGCTCCTACGAGCAGTACTTC. Combining the CDR3 with reference TRBV19 and TRBJ2-7 gives the whole variable domain DGGITQSPKYLFRKEGQNVTLSCEQNLNHDAMYWYRQDPGQGLRLIYYSQIVNDFQKGDIAEGYSVSREKKESFPLTVTSAQKNPTAFYLCATTGQGSSYEQYFGPGTRLTVT.

The V and J genes are TRBV5-1 and TRBJ1-5, with TRBD1 as a possible D gene (5 bases). The V end was cut by 4 bases, the J end by 2 bases, with 10 bases between. The CDR3 has 14 residues. The germline V gene encodes CDR1 SGHRS and CDR2 YFSETQ. For the CDR3, the DNA is TGCGCCAGCAGCGCGCAGGGTGGCAATCAGCCCCAGCATTTT. It yields the protein CASSAQGGNQPQHF.

The chain has TRBV2 and TRBJ2-7, with 9 bases fitting TRBD1. The V gene's germline CDR1 is SNHLY and CDR2 FYNNEI. V was clipped by 11 bases and J by 3 bases; unmatched bases: 8. The CDR3 sequence is 13 residues long. The CDR3 DNA is TGTGCCGGATCCGGGACAGGGAGCTACGAGCAGTACTTC. It translates to CAGSGTGSYEQYF. Filled out from reference TRBV2 and TRBJ2-7, the complete variable domain reads EPEVTQTPSHQVTQMGQEVILRCVPISNHLYFYWYRQILGQKVEFLVSFYNNEISEKSEIFDDQFSVERPDGSNFTLKIRSTKLEDSAMYFCAGSGTGSYEQYFGPGTRLTVT.

The gene calls are TRBV7-9 and TRBJ1-6, with D possibly being TRBD1 (5 bases). Germline CDR1 SEHNR, CDR2 FQNEAQ (reference sequence). Trimming took off 5 bases at V and 13 bases at J, with 18 bases between the two ends. This CDR3 is 14 amino acids long. The CDR3 is CASSEAVNKGPLHF. The CDR3 DNA reads TGTGCCAGCAGCGAAGCTGTGAACAAGGGGCCCCTCCACTTT.

This chain connects TRBV5-1 to TRBJ1-1; D is possibly TRBD1 (6 bases). The CDR3 sequence is 14 residues long. Trimming pared 3 bases from V and 4 bases from J, leaving 13 bases between. Germline V lookup: CDR1 SGHRS, CDR2 YFSETQ. CDR3 sequence: CASSSQGLGTEAFF. CDR3 in DNA: TGCGCCAGCAGCTCACAGGGTTTGGGCACTGAAGCTTTCTTT.